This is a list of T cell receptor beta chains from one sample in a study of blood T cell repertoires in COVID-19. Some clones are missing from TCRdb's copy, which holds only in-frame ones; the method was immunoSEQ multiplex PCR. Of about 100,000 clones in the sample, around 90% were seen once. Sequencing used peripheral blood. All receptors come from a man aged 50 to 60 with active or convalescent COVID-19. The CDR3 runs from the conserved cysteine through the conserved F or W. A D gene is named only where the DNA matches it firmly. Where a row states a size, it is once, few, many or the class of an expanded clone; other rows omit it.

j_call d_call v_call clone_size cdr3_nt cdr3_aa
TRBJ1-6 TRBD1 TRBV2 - TGTGCCAGCACCAGTCGGGGACAGATCTATAATTCACCCCTCCACTTT CASTSRGQIYNSPLHF
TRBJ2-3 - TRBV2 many TGTGCCAGCAGTGAATCTAGCAGGTTAGATACGCAGTATTTT CASSESSRLDTQYF
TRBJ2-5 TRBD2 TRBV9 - TGTGCCAGCAGCGTAGCTAGCGGAAGGCAAGAGACCCAGTACTTC CASSVASGRQETQYF
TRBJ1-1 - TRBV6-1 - TGTGCCAGCTCAAGAGGTGGAAAGAACACTGAAGCTTTCTTT CASSRGGKNTEAFF
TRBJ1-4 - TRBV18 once TGTGCCAGCTCACCACTACAGGTTAATGAAAAACTGTTTTTT CASSPLQVNEKLFF
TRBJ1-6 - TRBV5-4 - TGTGCCAGCAGCCCGAGGGGGGGAGTGAATTCACCCCTCCACTTT CASSPRGGVNSPLHF
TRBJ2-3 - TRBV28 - TGTGCCAGCAGCTCGGGGGGCACAGATACGCAGTATTTT CASSSGGTDTQYF
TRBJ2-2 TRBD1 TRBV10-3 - TGTGCCATCAGTGAGTCGGGACAGGGAAGCTCATCCGGGGAGCTGTTTTTT CAISESGQGSSSGELFF
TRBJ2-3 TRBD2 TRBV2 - TGTGCCAGCAGTTCTAGCGGGGGGGGCGGAGATACGCAGTATTTT CASSSSGGGGDTQYF
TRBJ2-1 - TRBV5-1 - TGCGCCAGCAGCCTGAAGCCAAGCGGGTACTCCTACAATGAGCAGTTCTTC CASSLKPSGYSYNEQFF
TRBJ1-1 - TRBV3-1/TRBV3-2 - TGTGCCAGCAGCCAAGCGGTGCAGGGGCCGAGTCGGGGGGGTGAAGCTTTCTTT CASSQAVQGPSRGGEAFF
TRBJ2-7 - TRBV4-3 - TGCGCCAGCAGCCTCGAAATCGGCTACGAGCAGTACTTC CASSLEIGYEQYF
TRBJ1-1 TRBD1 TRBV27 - TGTGCCAGCGGTCAAAAGGGGGCTTCTCCCCCTGAAGCTTTCTTT CASGQKGASPPEAFF
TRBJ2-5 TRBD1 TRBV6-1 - TGTGCCAGCAGTGATGGGACAGGGACACAAGAGACCCAGTACTTC CASSDGTGTQETQYF
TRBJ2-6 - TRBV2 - TGTGCCAGCAGTGGGTGGGCAAACTCTGGGGCCAACGTCCTGACTTTC CASSGWANSGANVLTF
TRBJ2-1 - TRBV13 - TGTGCCAGCAGCGCAGCAGGGTATACCTACAATGAGCAGTTCTTC CASSAAGYTYNEQFF
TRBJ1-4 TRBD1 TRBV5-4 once TGTGCCAGCAGCTTGACAGGGGGAAATGAAAAACTGTTTTTT CASSLTGGNEKLFF
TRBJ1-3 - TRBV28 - TGTGCCAGCAGGTTTTCAGGGGAGAACACCATATATTTT CASRFSGENTIYF
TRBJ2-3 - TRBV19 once TGTGCCAGTAGTAGGCCTGGGACTTCAGATACGCAGTATTTT CASSRPGTSDTQYF
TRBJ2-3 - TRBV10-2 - TGCGCCAGCAGTGAGCCCAGGACTAGGGGGACCACAGATACGCAGTATTTT CASSEPRTRGTTDTQYF
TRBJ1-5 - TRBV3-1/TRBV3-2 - TGTGCCAGCAGCCAAGGAGGACAGCAACATCAGCCCCAGCATTTT CASSQGGQQHQPQHF
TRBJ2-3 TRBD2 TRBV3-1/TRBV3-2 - TGTGCCAGCAGCGCCCCTAGCGGGAGCACAGATACGCAGTATTTT CASSAPSGSTDTQYF
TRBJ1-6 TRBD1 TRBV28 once TGTGCCAGCAGTACCCGCGGGACAGGGTTTTTATCACCCCTCCACTTT CASSTRGTGFLSPLHF
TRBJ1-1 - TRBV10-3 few TGTGCCATCTGGGGGGACCGGGACACTGAAGCTTTCTTT CAIWGDRDTEAFF
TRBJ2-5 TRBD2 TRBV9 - TGTGCCAGCAGCATTACTAGCGGGAGCCAAGAGACCCAGTACTTC CASSITSGSQETQYF
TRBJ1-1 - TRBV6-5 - TGTGCCAGCAGTTACGACCCTGGGAGGGCCACTGAAGCTTTCTTT CASSYDPGRATEAFF
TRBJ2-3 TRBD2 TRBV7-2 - TGTGCCAGCAGCCTCGGACTAGCGGGGTTTAGCACAGATACGCAGTATTTT CASSLGLAGFSTDTQYF
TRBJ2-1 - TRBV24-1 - TGTGCCACCAGTGATTTGCAGCGACAGGACAATGAGCAGTTCTTC CATSDLQRQDNEQFF
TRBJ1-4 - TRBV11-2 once TGTGCCAGCACCGATAGAGCTAATGAAAAACTGTTTTTT CASTDRANEKLFF
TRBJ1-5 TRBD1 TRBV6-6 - TGTGCCAGCAGCGGGGGACAGGGCTATCGACCCCAGCATTTT CASSGGQGYRPQHF
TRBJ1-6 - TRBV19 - TGTGCCAGTAGTATAGACGGACACCCGGTAAATTCACCCCTCCACTTT CASSIDGHPVNSPLHF
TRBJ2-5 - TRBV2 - TGTGCCAGCAGCCGCCTAGTCACACCCCAAGAGACCCAGTACTTC CASSRLVTPQETQYF
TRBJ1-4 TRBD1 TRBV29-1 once TGCAGCGTGGGGATCGGGACAGGGAACGAAAAACTGTTTTTT CSVGIGTGNEKLFF
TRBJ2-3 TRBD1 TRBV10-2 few TGCGCCAGCAGTCAACAGGGGGCCTCGACAGATACGCAGTATTTT CASSQQGASTDTQYF
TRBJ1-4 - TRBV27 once TGTGCCAGGTCGGGGGTAACTAATGAAAAACTGTTTTTT CARSGVTNEKLFF
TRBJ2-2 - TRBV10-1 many TGCGCCAGCAGTTATACTAGCCCCGGGGAGCTGTTTTTT CASSYTSPGELFF
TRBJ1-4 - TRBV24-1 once TGTGCCACCAGTGATCTCAATGAAAAACTGTTTTTT CATSDLNEKLFF
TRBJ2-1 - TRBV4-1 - TGCGCCAGCAGCCAAGGGAGGGCGGGTCCCTCGGATGAGCAGTTCTTC CASSQGRAGPSDEQFF
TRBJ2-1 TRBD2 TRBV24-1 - TGTGCCACCAGTGATTTGAACGGGGGGAGGGACAATGAGCAGTTCTTC CATSDLNGGRDNEQFF
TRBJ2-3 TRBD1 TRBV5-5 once TGTGCCAGCAGCCGGGACAGCCAGAGGGCAGATACGCAGTATTTT CASSRDSQRADTQYF
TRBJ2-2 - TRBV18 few TGTGCCAGCTCACCCTCGACAGGGAACACCGGGGAGCTGTTTTTT CASSPSTGNTGELFF
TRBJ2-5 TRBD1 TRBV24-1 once TGTGCCACCAGCCGGACAGGAGTCAAGACCCAGTACTTC CATSRTGVKTQYF
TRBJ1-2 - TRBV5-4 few TGTGCCAGCAGCTTGGGGGGGGCTAACTATGGCTACACCTTC CASSLGGANYGYTF
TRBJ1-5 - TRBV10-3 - TGTGCCATCAGTGAATCCGGGGGAAGCAATCAGCCCCAGCATTTT CAISESGGSNQPQHF
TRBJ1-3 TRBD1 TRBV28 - TGTGCCAGCAGTTCCAACAGGGGGCTTGGAAACACCATATATTTT CASSSNRGLGNTIYF
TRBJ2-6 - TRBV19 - TGTGCCAGTAGTATGGAACAGCCTGGGGCCAACGTCCTGACTTTC CASSMEQPGANVLTF
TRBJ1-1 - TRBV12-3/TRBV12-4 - TGTGCCAGCAATCACAACCAGAACACTGAAGCTTTCTTT CASNHNQNTEAFF
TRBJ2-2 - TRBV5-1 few TGCGCCAGCAGCTTGGCCGATTCGAGTAATATACCCGGGGAGCTGTTTTTT CASSLADSSNIPGELFF
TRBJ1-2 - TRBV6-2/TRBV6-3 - TGTGCCAGCAGCCCCTTACAGGCGAACTATGGCTACACCTTC CASSPLQANYGYTF
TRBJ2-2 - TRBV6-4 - TGTGCCACTTCGGGGGATTCGAACACCGGGGAGCTGTTTTTT CATSGDSNTGELFF
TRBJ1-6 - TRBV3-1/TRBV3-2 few TGTGCCAGCACCCTGGGGGGGGCGGACTATAATTCACCCCTCCACTTT CASTLGGADYNSPLHF
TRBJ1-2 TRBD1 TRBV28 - TGTGCCAGCAGTTTGGAGACAGGGCATGGCTACACCTTC CASSLETGHGYTF
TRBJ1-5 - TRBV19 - TGTGCCAGTAGACCTCAGTGGGGGGGATATCAGCCCCAGCATTTT CASRPQWGGYQPQHF
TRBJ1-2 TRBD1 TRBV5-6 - TGTGCCAGCAGCTTGGCAGGGACAGGGTCTTCTAACTATGGCTACACCTTC CASSLAGTGSSNYGYTF